Reported below is one TCR beta chain. The sample belongs to a study of PD-1 blockade in classical Hodgkin lymphoma. The overall study: Once every 2 weeks, patients received intravenous nivolumab at 3 mg/kg.

Germline lookup yields CDR1 LNHDA and CDR2 SQIVND (reference sequence). With 5 bases clipped from V and 3 bases from J, the junction kept 8 bases outside the gene matches. The CDR3 runs to 18 residues. Indicated time point: cycle 4 day 1 (C4D1), after about 6 weeks of nivolumab. Exposure to brentuximab vedotin varied, and each patient had relapsed following autologous stem cell transplantation. Here immunoSEQ multiplex PCR was the method, and the copy in TCRdb shows in-frame clones only, minus some. The data show tens of thousands of clones, about 72% seen once. This TCR was recovered from a human donor with classical Hodgkin lymphoma. Specimen: peripheral blood mononuclear cells (PBMCs), collected before the fourth cycle of nivolumab. This sequence joins TRBV19 and TRBJ2-6; TRBD1 matches at 12 bases. The CDR3, as DNA: TGTGCCAGTAGTGCCTCCGGGACAGGGGGCGGTGGGGCCAACGTCCTGACTTTC. Its protein product is CASSASGTGGGGANVLTF.